The next 30 T cell receptor beta chains were all read from a single sample in a study of control samples from healthy donors and cancer patients (dated by TCRdb to 2020 to 2021). The library came from the immunoSEQ multiplex PCR assay. This immuneACCESS table, as held by TCRdb, lists in-frame sequences with V and J called but not all clones. Of the missing ones, under half trace to an unresolved V gene in checked studies; the others have no known cause. The sample table contains 180,000 or so clones; only one count was recorded for approximately 92% of them. 4.1% of the sample is held by the ten biggest clonotypes. The sample taken for sequencing was blood. These receptors all come from a woman aged 55-70 years in good health.

This clone was seen a few times. The chain combines TRBV7-6 with TRBJ1-1; D is possibly TRBD1 (5 bases). Trimming removed 5 bases from V and 4 bases from J, with 17 bases in between. The germline V gene has CDR1 SGHVS and CDR2 FNYEAQ. This CDR3 spans 15 amino acids. The CDR3 sequence is CASSPGQQGLTEAFF. The CDR3 coding sequence is TGTGCCAGCAGCCCAGGCCAGCAGGGCCTCACTGAAGCTTTCTTT.

DNA of the CDR3: TGCGCCAGCAGCCAAGATCTATCCCGGGCTAGCGGGGGGGCTTATGAGCAGTTCTTC. Translating it yields CASSQDLSRASGGAYEQFF. The chain combines TRBV4-1 with TRBJ2-1; 12 bases align to TRBD2. V lost 0 bases, J lost 8 bases, and 14 bases stayed unmatched. Germline V gene data show CDR1 as MGHRA and CDR2 as YSYEKL. This CDR3 contains 19 residues.

The chain recombines TRBV3-1 (or the pseudogene TRBV3-2) with TRBJ1-4; D is unresolved. This CDR3 comprises 13 residues. Germline CDR1 reads LGHDT; CDR2 reads YNNKEL (reference sequence). Trimming removed 4 bases at V and 6 bases at J, with 9 bases between. Here the CDR3 DNA reads TGTGCCAGCAGCCCTGCTACGGATGAAAAACTGTTTTTT. Its translation is CASSPATDEKLFF.

This clone is a singleton in its sample. This sequence joins TRBV7-9 and TRBJ1-4; D gene uncertain. Trimming pared 4 bases from V and 7 bases from J, leaving 13 bases between. The CDR3 extends over 14 amino acids. Germline CDR1 and CDR2: SEHNR and FQNEAQ (reference sequence). CDR3 loop: CASSSPTRGEKLFF. CDR3 in DNA: TGTGCCAGCAGCTCCCCCACACGAGGTGAAAAACTGTTTTTT.

This chain joins TRBV5-1 and TRBJ2-5; 9 nucleotides agree with TRBD1. CDR1 is SGHRS, CDR2 YFSETQ, per germline. The length of the CDR3 is 18 residues. The V segment lost 4 bases and the J segment 2 bases; nucleotides outside the gene matches: 15. The CDR3 loop reads CASSPYHRQGGPQETQYF. The CDR3 DNA is TGCGCCAGCAGCCCCTACCATCGACAGGGGGGACCACAAGAGACCCAGTACTTC.

The J gene is TRBJ2-2, the V gene TRBV19; the D is unclear. The CDR3 consists of 14 residues. V shed 3 bases and J shed 1 base, with 6 bases lying between them. CDR1 and CDR2 (germline): LNHDA, SQIVND (reference sequence). CDR3 residues: CASSIPQNTGELFF. The CDR3 nucleotides are TGTGCCAGTAGTATCCCCCAGAACACCGGGGAGCTGTTTTTT.

The chain joins TRBV29-1 to TRBJ1-5; 12 nucleotides agree with TRBD1. With 6 bases clipped from V and 5 bases from J, the junction kept 11 bases outside the gene matches. The CDR3 has 16 amino acids. CDR1 SQVTM and CDR2 ANQGSEA come from the germline V gene. CDR3 amino acids: CSVQPGTGGLDQPQHF. The CDR3 DNA reads TGCAGCGTCCAACCTGGGACAGGGGGCTTAGATCAGCCCCAGCATTTT. The whole variable domain, filled in from reference TRBV29-1 and TRBJ1-5, reads SAVISQKPSRDICQRGTSLTIQCQVDSQVTMMFWYRQQPGQSLTLIATANQGSEATYESGFVIDKFPISRPNLTFSTLTVSNMSPEDSSIYLCSVQPGTGGLDQPQHFGDGTRLSIL.

The chain employs TRBV11-3 and TRBJ1-1; D is ambiguous. The CDR3 is made up of 12 amino acids. CDR1 SGHNT and CDR2 YENEEA come from the germline V gene. The V and J ends lost 3 bases and 1 base respectively, with 3 bases between them. CDR3 sequence reads: CASSFSNTEAFF. The CDR3 DNA is TGTGCCAGCAGCTTCTCGAACACTGAAGCTTTCTTT.

The genes are TRBV24-1 and TRBJ1-1; 7 positions match TRBD1. CDR1 and CDR2 from the germline V gene are KGHDR and SFDVKD. Germline trimming cut 7 bases from V and 6 bases from J; bases unmatched to any gene: 25. The CDR3 is 19 residues long. DNA of the CDR3: TGTGCCACCAGGATCCTCCCCCTGACAGGGAGGGGGGAGGCGGCTGAAGCTTTCTTT. Translated, it gives CATRILPLTGRGEAAEAFF.

V is TRBV24-1 and J is TRBJ2-1; D possibly corresponds to TRBD2 (6 bases). V gave up 1 base and J gave up 9 bases, with 15 bases separating them. CDR1 and CDR2 from the germline V gene are KGHDR and SFDVKD. This CDR3 has 15 residues. The CDR3 DNA sequence: TGTGCCACCAGTGATTTAAGGGACCACGGGGGTGAGCAGTTCTTC. As protein: CATSDLRDHGGEQFF.

Points on this clone: Other DNA sequences within the sample encode an identical CDR3. The V gene is TRBV20-1, the J gene TRBJ1-1; D is unresolved. The V and J ends lost 0 bases and 2 bases respectively, with 1 base between them. Germline CDR1 and CDR2: DFQATT and SNEGSKA (reference sequence). The CDR3 totals 11 residues. CDR3 protein: CSARENTEAFF. The CDR3 DNA reads as TGCAGTGCTAGAGAAAACACTGAAGCTTTCTTT.

Only one count was recorded for this clone. The genes are TRBV5-1 and TRBJ2-1; 9 bases align to TRBD2. Trimming cost V 4 bases and J 3 bases; bases outside gene matches: 23. The CDR3 has 21 residues. Germline CDR1 is SGHRS and CDR2 is YFSETQ. CDR3 DNA: TGCGCCAGCAGCAGGATTTCAGGGGTAGCGGGGGCGTCCCCAATCTACAATGAGCAGTTCTTC. This encodes CASSRISGVAGASPIYNEQFF.

This chain joins TRBV7-2 and TRBJ1-5, with D unresolved. In germline, CDR1 is SGHTA, CDR2 FQGNSA. V shed 3 bases and J shed 5 bases, with 8 bases lying between them. The CDR3 sequence is 13 residues long. This CDR3 reads CASSFHRDQPQHF. As DNA, the CDR3 is TGTGCCAGCAGCTTCCATAGGGATCAGCCCCAGCATTTT.

This rearrangement joins TRBV6-4 to TRBJ2-7; 7 bases align to TRBD2. CDR1 MRHNA and CDR2 SNTAGT come from the germline V gene. V was clipped by 6 bases and J by 3 bases; unmatched bases: 17. The CDR3 covers 17 residues. CDR3 DNA sequence: TGTGCCAGCAGAGGAGCTAGCGGAAATAGGAACGTCTACGAGCAGTACTTC. Its translation is CASRGASGNRNVYEQYF.

This clone appeared once. The chain carries TRBV29-1 and TRBJ1-2; no definite D call. The CDR3 contains 12 residues. Trimming took 3 bases from V and 4 from J, leaving 9 bases between them. The V gene's germline CDR1 is SQVTM and CDR2 ANQGSEA. CDR3 in DNA: TGCAGCGTTGATACACAAGCCTATGGCTACACCTTC. Translation gives CSVDTQAYGYTF. Together with reference TRBV29-1 and TRBJ1-2, the CDR3 gives the full variable domain: SAVISQKPSRDICQRGTSLTIQCQVDSQVTMMFWYRQQPGQSLTLIATANQGSEATYESGFVIDKFPISRPNLTFSTLTVSNMSPEDSSIYLCSVDTQAYGYTFGSGTRLTVV.

The rearrangement links TRBV4-3 to TRBJ2-1; 10 bases are shared with TRBD1. The CDR3 consists of 14 residues. The germline V gene encodes CDR1 LGHNA and CDR2 YSLEER. V shed 3 bases, J shed 9 bases, and the junction held 5 bases outside the gene matches. The CDR3 spells CASSQWGQGTEQFF. The DNA of the CDR3 is TGCGCCAGCAGCCAGTGGGGACAGGGGACTGAGCAGTTCTTC.

This clone was recorded only once. V is TRBV27 and J is TRBJ1-6; 8 bases align to TRBD1. Germline assignment: CDR1 MNHEY and CDR2 SMNVEV (reference sequence). This CDR3 is 16 amino acids long. J was trimmed by 9 bases and V by 4 bases; bases with no gene match: 11. The DNA of the CDR3 is TGTGCCAGCAGTTCCTATCAGGGGGCGAGAATTTCACCCCTCCACTTT. Its translation: CASSSYQGARISPLHF.

The CDR3 DNA reads as TGTGCCAGCAGTTCCCGGACACCCACGAACACCGGGGAGCTGTTTTTT. It specifies CASSSRTPTNTGELFF. The V and J genes are TRBV6-5 and TRBJ2-2; tentative D call: TRBD1 (5 bases). This CDR3 region has 16 residues. Germline V gene lookup returns CDR1 MNHEY and CDR2 SVGAGI. Between the trimmed V and J ends, which lost 4 bases and 0 bases, there was a span of 12 bases.

The V call is TRBV7-8, the J call TRBJ1-1; D is possibly TRBD1 (6 bases). The CDR3 has 15 amino acids. V lost 5 bases and J lost 5, with 18 bases in between. Germline values: CDR1 SGHVS, CDR2 FQNEAQ. In nucleotides, the CDR3 is TGTGCCAGCAGCCCCGGCAGAGGGGGGGATACTGAAGCTTTCTTT. It encodes CASSPGRGGDTEAFF.

This rearrangement joins TRBV18 to TRBJ2-3; unclear D gene. Deletions cut 8 bases from V and 0 bases from J, with 15 bases between. The V gene's germline CDR1 is KGHSH and CDR2 LQKENI. The CDR3 sequence is 15 residues long. The CDR3 DNA reads TGTGCCAGCGGTGGAAAGGATCTAAGCACAGATACGCAGTATTTT. It is translated as CASGGKDLSTDTQYF.

The rearrangement joins TRBV18 to TRBJ1-1; TRBD1 aligns across 9 bases. The germline CDR1 and CDR2 sequences are KGHSH and LQKENI. The CDR3 is made up of 16 amino acids. Trimming cost V 3 bases and J 3 bases; bases outside gene matches: 8. The CDR3 here is CASSPGTGNRYTEAFF. In DNA, the CDR3 is TGTGCCAGCTCACCCGGGACAGGGAATCGGTACACTGAAGCTTTCTTT. Using reference TRBV18 and TRBJ1-1 for the parts outside the CDR3, the full variable domain is NAGVMQNPRHLVRRRGQEARLRCSPMKGHSHVYWYRQLPEEGLKFMVYLQKENIIDESGMPKERFSAEFPKEGPSILRIQQVVRGDSAAYFCASSPGTGNRYTEAFFGQGTRLTVV.

V usage is TRBV6-5 and J usage is TRBJ1-2; 8 bases agree with TRBD1. The CDR3 covers 16 residues. Germline lookup yields CDR1 MNHEY and CDR2 SVGAGI. The V segment lost 2 bases and the J segment 4 bases; nucleotides outside the gene matches: 9. The CDR3 DNA follows: TGTGCCAGCAGTTACGATTCAGGGGGCGGGGGCTATGGCTACACCTTC. Translating gives CASSYDSGGGGYGYTF.

The chain links TRBV6-5 to TRBJ1-5; the D is unclear. CDR3 size: 13 residues. The V gene lost 2 bases and the J gene lost 9 bases, with 11 bases spanning the gap. Germline CDR1 MNHEY, CDR2 SVGAGI. The CDR3 protein is CASSYESGGPQHF. In DNA form, the CDR3 reads TGTGCCAGCAGTTACGAGTCCGGCGGGCCCCAGCATTTT.

The V and J genes are TRBV19 and TRBJ2-6; D ambiguous. CDR1 and CDR2 (germline): LNHDA, SQIVND (reference sequence). The V end lost 4 bases, the J end lost 1 base, and 8 bases lay between the germline ends. The CDR3 is 15 residues long. The CDR3, as DNA: TGTGCCAGTAGTACCCCCCGGTCTGGGGCCAACGTCCTGACTTTC. It specifies CASSTPRSGANVLTF.

The chain has TRBV9 and TRBJ1-2; the D gene is possibly TRBD1 (6 bases). The CDR3 is 15 amino acids. CDR1 and CDR2 from the germline V gene are SGDLS and YYNGEE. Trimming took 4 bases from V and 7 from J, leaving 20 bases between them. The CDR3 protein is CASSPPPGAGAGYTF. As DNA, the CDR3 is TGTGCCAGCAGCCCTCCCCCAGGGGCCGGGGCTGGCTACACCTTC.

This clone is a singleton in its sample. The genes are TRBV9 and TRBJ1-3, with D possibly matching TRBD1 (5 bases). Between the trimmed V and J ends, which lost 0 bases and 0 bases, there was a span of 10 bases. CDR1 is SGDLS, CDR2 YYNGEE, per germline. This CDR3 region has 16 residues. The CDR3 is CASSVDWGSSGNTIYF. In nucleotides, the CDR3 is TGTGCCAGCAGCGTAGATTGGGGGAGCTCTGGAAACACCATATATTTT.

This chain connects TRBV3-1 (or the pseudogene TRBV3-2) to TRBJ2-5; 8 nucleotides agree with TRBD2. The CDR3 extends over 17 amino acids. Germline CDR1 and CDR2: LGHDT and YNNKEL (reference sequence). With V trimmed by 3 bases and J by 2 bases, 11 bases remained unmatched. Written as DNA, the CDR3 is TGTGCCAGCAGCCATCTGCGCGGGGGGCCGAGGCAAGAGACCCAGTACTTC. Translating gives CASSHLRGGPRQETQYF.

The chain employs TRBV19 and TRBJ1-6; TRBD1 aligns across 7 bases. The CDR3 covers 13 residues. CDR1 is LNHDA and CDR2 is SQIVND in the germline V gene (reference sequence). V trimming: 8 bases; J trimming: 5 bases; junction bases outside the gene matches: 3. CDR3 DNA: TGTGCCAGTGGGACAGTTGATAATTCACCCCTCCACTTT. As protein: CASGTVDNSPLHF.

CDR3: CASSLYENSPLHF. The DNA of the CDR3 is TGTGCCAGCTCACTGTATGAAAATTCACCCCTCCACTTT. The chain combines TRBV18 with TRBJ1-6; no reliable D call. The germline V gene has CDR1 KGHSH and CDR2 LQKENI. Trimming pared 4 bases from V and 7 bases from J, leaving 8 bases between. The CDR3 runs 13 residues.

The genes are TRBV20-1 and TRBJ2-1; D ambiguous. CDR1 is DFQATT, CDR2 SNEGSKA, per germline (reference sequence). The CDR3 spans 10 residues. The V and J ends lost 5 bases and 10 bases respectively, with 9 bases between them. This CDR3 is CSAGHSEQFF. In DNA, the CDR3 is TGCAGTGCTGGCCACTCCGAGCAGTTCTTC.